These T cell receptor beta chains were read from a single sample in a study of CD8+ T cells in alopecia areata. TCRdb's copy holds only in-frame clones and misses some; the assay was immunoSEQ multiplex PCR. The profile shows roughly 40,000 clones, roughly 65% of them singletons. The specimen comprised CD8+ T cells sorted from blood, sampled at week 4, from a patient treated with tofacitinib. These receptors came from a human donor with alopecia areata. CDR3s include the opening cysteine and the closing phenylalanine or tryptophan. D genes are given only for firm matches. For some rows the clone size is stated as once, few or many, or as a class when expanded; others skip it.

d_call	j_call	v_call	clone_size	cdr3_aa	cdr3_nt
NA	TRBJ2-3	TRBV30	few	CAWSVSPGPTDTQYF	TGTGCCTGGAGTGTATCACCAGGGCCCACAGATACGCAGTATTTT
NA	TRBJ1-1	TRBV29-1	NA	CSSIQNTEAFF	TGCAGCTCGATCCAAAACACTGAAGCTTTCTTT
TRBD1	TRBJ1-2	TRBV9	NA	CASSVGTGDYGYTF	TGTGCCAGCAGCGTTGGGACAGGGGACTATGGCTACACCTTC
NA	TRBJ1-1	TRBV13	NA	CASSSKSMNTEAFF	TGTGCCAGCAGCTCCAAAAGCATGAACACTGAAGCTTTCTTT
NA	TRBJ2-7	TRBV29-1	few	CSVIRDTGSYEQYF	TGCAGCGTTATCCGGGACACCGGCTCCTACGAGCAGTACTTC
NA	TRBJ2-1	TRBV5-1	NA	CASRSGPEQFF	TGCGCCAGCAGATCGGGACCAGAGCAGTTCTTC
NA	TRBJ1-2	TRBV29-1	NA	CSVAGTDEIYGYTF	TGCAGCGTGGCCGGGACGGACGAGATCTATGGCTACACCTTC
NA	TRBJ2-7	TRBV6-5	NA	CASSYSSGEQYF	TGTGCCAGCAGTTACTCATCAGGGGAGCAGTACTTC
NA	TRBJ2-5	TRBV19	NA	CASRGGETQYF	TGTGCCAGTAGGGGTGGAGAGACCCAGTACTTC
TRBD1	TRBJ2-7	TRBV29-1	NA	CSVGFRGRRGEYF	TGCAGCGTTGGATTCAGGGGGCGACGAGGGGAGTACTTC
NA	TRBJ2-7	TRBV7-2	NA	CASSLVHAGGVESYF	TGTGCCAGCAGCTTAGTTCACGCAGGGGGGGTCGAGTCGTACTTC
NA	TRBJ2-1	TRBV29-1	NA	CSVDTNEQFF	TGCAGCGTTGACACCAATGAGCAGTTCTTC
NA	TRBJ2-2	TRBV4-3	NA	CASSQDPGNTGELFF	TGCGCCAGCAGCCAAGATCCGGGGAACACCGGGGAGCTGTTTTTT
NA	TRBJ2-7	TRBV29-1	NA	CSVEDVSAPYEQYF	TGCAGCGTTGAAGATGTCAGCGCACCCTACGAGCAGTACTTC
TRBD1	TRBJ2-7	TRBV7-2	NA	CASSLGDSGHEQYF	TGTGCCAGCAGCTTGGGGGACAGCGGCCACGAGCAGTACTTC
NA	TRBJ2-2	TRBV7-2	NA	CASSLGAGELFF	TGTGCCAGCAGCTTAGGTGCCGGGGAGCTGTTTTTT
NA	TRBJ2-1	TRBV7-9	NA	CASSINEQFF	TGTGCCAGCAGTATAAATGAGCAGTTCTTC
NA	TRBJ1-5	TRBV27	few	CASSYAGNLEPQHF	TGTGCCAGCAGTTACGCGGGGAACCTTGAGCCCCAGCATTTT
NA	TRBJ2-7	TRBV11-2	NA	CASSLVARYSYEQYF	TGTGCCAGCAGCTTAGTCGCGAGATATTCCTACGAGCAGTACTTC
NA	TRBJ1-1	TRBV30	NA	CAAQHEGATEAFF	TGTGCTGCTCAACACGAAGGGGCCACTGAAGCTTTCTTT
NA	TRBJ2-3	TRBV6-4	few	CASSERGSTDTQYF	TGTGCCAGCAGTGAAAGGGGCTCCACAGATACGCAGTATTTT
NA	TRBJ1-2	TRBV4-1	NA	CASSQERTGRGYTF	TGCGCCAGCAGCCAAGAAAGAACAGGGAGAGGCTACACCTTC
NA	TRBJ2-2	TRBV29-1	NA	CSVLQGIGELFF	TGCAGCGTTCTCCAGGGAATCGGGGAGCTGTTTTTT
NA	TRBJ2-3	TRBV30	NA	CAWSVSAGSLADTQYF	TGTGCCTGGAGTGTGTCGGCGGGGTCTCTCGCAGATACGCAGTATTTT
TRBD1	TRBJ2-7	TRBV2	NA	CASMGRQGLSSYEQYF	TGTGCCAGCATGGGGAGACAGGGCCTATCCAGTTACGAGCAGTACTTC
NA	TRBJ2-3	TRBV18	once	CASSTGPPDTQYF	TGTGCCAGCTCAACCGGGCCTCCGGATACGCAGTATTTT
TRBD2	TRBJ2-1	TRBV4-3	medium-sized	CASSQDGAGSYNEQFF	TGCGCCAGCAGCCAAGACGGAGCGGGGTCATACAATGAGCAGTTCTTC
NA	TRBJ2-7	TRBV15	NA	CATSSDDYEQYF	TGTGCCACCAGCAGTGACGACTACGAGCAGTACTTC
TRBD2	TRBJ2-7	TRBV9	NA	CASSPPGGSDEQYF	TGTGCCAGCAGCCCCCCGGGGGGGTCCGACGAGCAGTACTTC
TRBD1	TRBJ2-3	TRBV6-6	NA	CASSPGTGGPADTQYF	TGTGCCAGCAGTCCCGGGACAGGGGGCCCGGCAGATACGCAGTATTTT
NA	TRBJ1-1	TRBV4-3	NA	CASSQDSGNTEAFF	TGCGCCAGCAGCCAAGATTCCGGGAACACTGAAGCTTTCTTT
NA	TRBJ2-4	TRBV29-1	few	CSPFIQGEGGNIQYF	TGCAGCCCCTTCATACAGGGCGAAGGTGGAAACATTCAGTACTTC
NA	TRBJ1-4	TRBV11-2	few	CASSITAFATNEKLFF	TGTGCCAGCAGTATTACAGCGTTTGCAACTAATGAAAAACTGTTTTTT
NA	TRBJ1-1	TRBV29-1	NA	CSVEVAGDTEAFF	TGCAGCGTTGAGGTCGCAGGGGACACTGAAGCTTTCTTT
TRBD1	TRBJ2-7	TRBV27	NA	CASSYSLRDRDYEQYF	TGTGCCAGCAGTTACTCCCTCCGGGACAGGGACTACGAGCAGTACTTC
TRBD1	TRBJ1-2	TRBV29-1	few	CSADGTGDGYTF	TGCAGCGCCGACGGGACAGGGGATGGCTACACCTTC
NA	TRBJ2-1	TRBV29-1	NA	CSVDPRGEQFF	TGCAGCGTTGACCCAAGGGGTGAGCAGTTCTTC
NA	TRBJ2-3	TRBV25-1	NA	CASSEYGPNVADTQYF	TGTGCCAGCAGTGAATATGGCCCGAACGTAGCAGATACGCAGTATTTT
NA	TRBJ1-5	TRBV6-1	NA	CASSDRFNQPQHF	TGTGCCAGCAGTGACAGGTTCAATCAGCCCCAGCATTTT
NA	TRBJ2-5	TRBV4-3	NA	CASSQLTGLKETQYF	TGCGCCAGCAGCCAATTAACAGGGTTGAAGGAGACCCAGTACTTC
NA	TRBJ2-1	TRBV30	NA	CAWSVGNEQFF	TGTGCCTGGAGTGTCGGAAATGAGCAGTTCTTC
NA	TRBJ2-3	TRBV4-3	NA	CASSQYYSSTDTQYF	TGCGCCAGCAGCCAATACTACTCTAGCACAGATACGCAGTATTTT
TRBD1	TRBJ2-7	TRBV11-2	once	CASSSPGQNYEQYF	TGTGCCAGCAGCTCTCCGGGACAGAACTACGAGCAGTACTTC
TRBD2	TRBJ2-7	TRBV2	NA	CALRTSSYEQYF	TGTGCCTTACGGACTAGCTCCTACGAGCAGTACTTC
NA	TRBJ1-1	TRBV11-2	NA	CASSLEAGLNTEAFF	TGTGCCAGCAGCTTGGAGGCAGGGCTGAACACTGAAGCTTTCTTT
NA	TRBJ1-2	TRBV29-1	few	CSVEDLEGPYGYTF	TGCAGCGTTGAAGATCTTGAGGGACCCTATGGCTACACCTTC
NA	TRBJ2-2	TRBV4-1	NA	CASSQGSGALTGELFF	TGCGCCAGCAGCCAAGGATCGGGGGCGCTAACCGGGGAGCTGTTTTTT